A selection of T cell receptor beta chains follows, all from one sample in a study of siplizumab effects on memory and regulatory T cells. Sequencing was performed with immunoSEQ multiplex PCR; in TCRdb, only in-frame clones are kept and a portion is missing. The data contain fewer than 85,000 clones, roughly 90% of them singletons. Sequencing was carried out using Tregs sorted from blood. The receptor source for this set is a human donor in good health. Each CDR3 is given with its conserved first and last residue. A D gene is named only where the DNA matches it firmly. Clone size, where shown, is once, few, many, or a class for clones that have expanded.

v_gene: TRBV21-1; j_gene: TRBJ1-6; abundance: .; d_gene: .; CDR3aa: CASSKESSYNSPLHF; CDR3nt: TGTGCCAGCAGCAAAGAAAGCTCCTATAATTCACCCCTCCACTTT
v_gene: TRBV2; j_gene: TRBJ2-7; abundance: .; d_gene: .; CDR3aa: CASNGPHYEQYF; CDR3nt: TGTGCCAGCAACGGCCCTCACTACGAGCAGTACTTC
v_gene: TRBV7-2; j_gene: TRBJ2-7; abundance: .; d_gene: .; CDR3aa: CASAVSSYEQYF; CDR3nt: TGTGCCAGCGCAGTTAGTTCCTACGAGCAGTACTTC
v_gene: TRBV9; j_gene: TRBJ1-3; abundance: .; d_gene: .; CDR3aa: CASSVATGGNTIYF; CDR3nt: TGTGCCAGCAGCGTAGCTACCGGTGGAAACACCATATATTTT
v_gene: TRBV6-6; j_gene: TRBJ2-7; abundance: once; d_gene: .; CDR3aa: CASSPVGSAYEQYF; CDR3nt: TGTGCCAGCAGCCCGGTAGGTTCGGCCTACGAGCAGTACTTC
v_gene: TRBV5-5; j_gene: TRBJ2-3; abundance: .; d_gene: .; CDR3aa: CASSLFLSDNTDTQYF; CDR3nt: TGTGCCAGCAGCTTGTTTCTGTCAGACAACACAGATACGCAGTATTTT
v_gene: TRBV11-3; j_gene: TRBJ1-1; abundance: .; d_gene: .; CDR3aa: CASSIYRNTEAFF; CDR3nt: TGTGCCAGCAGCATTTACAGGAACACTGAAGCTTTCTTT
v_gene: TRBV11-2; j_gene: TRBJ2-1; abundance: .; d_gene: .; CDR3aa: CASSFLGNEQFF; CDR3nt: TGTGCCAGCAGCTTCCTCGGTAATGAGCAGTTCTTC
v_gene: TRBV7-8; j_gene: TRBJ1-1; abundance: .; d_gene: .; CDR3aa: CASSGPTVSTEAFF; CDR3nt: TGTGCCAGCAGCGGGCCGACAGTGAGCACTGAAGCTTTCTTT
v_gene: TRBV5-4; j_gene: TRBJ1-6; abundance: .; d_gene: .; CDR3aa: CASSLAGGGGNHSPLHF; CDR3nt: TGTGCCAGCAGCTTGGCCGGGGGAGGAGGTAATCATTCACCCCTCCACTTT
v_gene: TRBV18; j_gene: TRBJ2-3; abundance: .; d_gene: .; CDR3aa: CASSLAKDFVLTYTQYF; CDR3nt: TGTGCCAGCTCATTGGCAAAGGACTTCGTCCTAACTTATACGCAGTATTTT
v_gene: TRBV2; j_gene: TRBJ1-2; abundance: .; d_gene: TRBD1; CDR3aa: CASSSGTGVIGGYTF; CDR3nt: TGTGCCAGCAGTTCCGGGACAGGGGTAATCGGTGGCTACACCTTC
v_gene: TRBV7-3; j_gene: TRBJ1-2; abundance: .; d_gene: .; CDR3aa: CASSLLGAVGGYTF; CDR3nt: TGTGCCAGCAGCTTACTCGGGGCTGTTGGGGGCTACACCTTC
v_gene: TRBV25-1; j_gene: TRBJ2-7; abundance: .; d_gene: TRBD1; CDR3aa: CASSEWGQPKPYEQYF; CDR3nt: TGTGCCAGCAGTGAATGGGGACAGCCGAAACCCTACGAGCAGTACTTC
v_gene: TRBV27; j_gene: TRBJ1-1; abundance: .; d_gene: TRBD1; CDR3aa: CASSSTGFAAFF; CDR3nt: TGTGCCAGCAGCTCGACAGGGTTTGCTGCTTTCTTT
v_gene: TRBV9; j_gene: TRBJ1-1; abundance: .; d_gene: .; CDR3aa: CASSVGQVNTEAFF; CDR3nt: TGTGCCAGCAGCGTAGGACAGGTGAACACTGAAGCTTTCTTT
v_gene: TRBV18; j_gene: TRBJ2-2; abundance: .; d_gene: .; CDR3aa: CASSPGNPPGGINTGELFF; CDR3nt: TGTGCCAGCTCACCAGGCAACCCCCCGGGGGGCATAAACACCGGGGAGCTGTTTTTT
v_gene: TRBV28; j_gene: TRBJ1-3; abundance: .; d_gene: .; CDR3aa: CASSVSGNTIYF; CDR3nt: TGTGCCAGCAGTGTATCTGGAAACACCATATATTTT
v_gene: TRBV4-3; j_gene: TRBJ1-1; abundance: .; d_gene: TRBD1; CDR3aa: CASSQGDSVNTEAFF; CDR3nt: TGCGCCAGCAGCCAAGGGGACAGTGTGAACACTGAAGCTTTCTTT
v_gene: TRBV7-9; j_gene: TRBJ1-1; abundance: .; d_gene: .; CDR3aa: CASSFESGITEAFF; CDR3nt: TGTGCCAGCAGCTTTGAGTCCGGGATCACTGAAGCTTTCTTT
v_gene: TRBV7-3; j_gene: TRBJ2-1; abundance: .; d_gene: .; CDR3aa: CASSLGTGDYNEQFF; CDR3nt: TGTGCCAGCAGCTTAGGTACCGGCGACTACAATGAGCAGTTCTTC
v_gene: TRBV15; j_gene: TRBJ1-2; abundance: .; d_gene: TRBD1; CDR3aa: CATSRRDSYGYTF; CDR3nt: TGTGCCACCAGCAGAAGGGACAGCTATGGCTACACCTTC
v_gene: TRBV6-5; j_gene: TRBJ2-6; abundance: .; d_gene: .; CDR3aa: CASSYSGVANVLTF; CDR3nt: TGTGCCAGCAGTTACTCGGGGGTAGCCAACGTCCTGACTTTC
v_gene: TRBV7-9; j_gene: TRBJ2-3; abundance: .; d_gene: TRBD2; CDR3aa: CASSRLAGGVNTQYF; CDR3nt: TGTGCCAGCAGCCGACTAGCGGGGGGGGTGAATACGCAGTATTTT
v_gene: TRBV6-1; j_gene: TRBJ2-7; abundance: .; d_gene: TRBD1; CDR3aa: CASRSRQGSYEQYF; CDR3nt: TGTGCCAGCAGGTCTCGACAGGGTTCCTACGAGCAGTACTTC
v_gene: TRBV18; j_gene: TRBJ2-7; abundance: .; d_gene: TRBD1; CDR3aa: CASSPGTGGIEQYF; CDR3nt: TGTGCCAGCTCACCGGGGACAGGTGGTATCGAGCAGTACTTC
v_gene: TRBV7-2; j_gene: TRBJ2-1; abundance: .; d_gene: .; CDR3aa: CASSLVDFRYNEQFF; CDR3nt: TGTGCCAGCAGCTTAGTAGACTTTAGGTACAATGAGCAGTTCTTC
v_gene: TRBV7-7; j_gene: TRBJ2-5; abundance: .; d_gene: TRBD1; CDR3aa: CASSFGQGATQYF; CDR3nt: TGTGCCAGCAGCTTTGGACAGGGGGCGACCCAGTACTTC
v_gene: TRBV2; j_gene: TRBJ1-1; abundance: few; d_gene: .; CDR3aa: CASSDWHLGAFF; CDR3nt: TGTGCCAGCAGTGATTGGCACCTTGGGGCTTTCTTT
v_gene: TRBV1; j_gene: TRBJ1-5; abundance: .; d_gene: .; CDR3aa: CTSSQDVQGRQPQHF; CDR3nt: TGCACCAGCAGCCAAGATGTACAGGGGAGGCAGCCCCAGCATTTT
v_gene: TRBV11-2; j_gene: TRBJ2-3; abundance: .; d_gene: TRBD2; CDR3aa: CASSRREAGGRVDTQYF; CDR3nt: TGTGCCAGCAGCCGCCGGGAAGCGGGGGGGCGAGTAGATACGCAGTATTTT
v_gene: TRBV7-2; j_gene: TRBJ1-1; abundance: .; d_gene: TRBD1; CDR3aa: CASSSTGGLNTEAFF; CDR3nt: TGTGCCAGCAGCAGTACAGGGGGCTTGAACACTGAAGCTTTCTTT
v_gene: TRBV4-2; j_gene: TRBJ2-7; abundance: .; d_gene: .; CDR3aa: CASSQDPGPYEQYF; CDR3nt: TGTGCCAGCAGCCAAGACCCGGGGCCGTACGAGCAGTACTTC
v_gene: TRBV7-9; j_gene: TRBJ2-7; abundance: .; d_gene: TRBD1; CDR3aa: CASSYDRAYEQYF; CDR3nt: TGTGCCAGCAGCTACGACAGGGCCTACGAGCAGTACTTC
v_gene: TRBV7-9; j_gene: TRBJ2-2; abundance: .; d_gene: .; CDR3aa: CASSLGSTANTGELFF; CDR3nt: TGTGCCAGCAGCTTAGGATCTACCGCGAACACCGGGGAGCTGTTTTTT
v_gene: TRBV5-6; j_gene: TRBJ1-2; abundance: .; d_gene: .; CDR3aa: CASSDPLLYGYTF; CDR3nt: TGTGCCAGCAGCGATCCCCTTCTCTATGGCTACACCTTC
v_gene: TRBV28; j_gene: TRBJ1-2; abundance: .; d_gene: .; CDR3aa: CASSFGRVYGYTF; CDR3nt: TGTGCCAGCAGTTTCGGCAGGGTCTATGGCTACACCTTC
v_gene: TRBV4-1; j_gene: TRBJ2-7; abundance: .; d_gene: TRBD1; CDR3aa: CASSLTGAKFYEQYF; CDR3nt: TGCGCCAGCAGCCTGACAGGGGCCAAATTCTACGAGCAGTACTTC
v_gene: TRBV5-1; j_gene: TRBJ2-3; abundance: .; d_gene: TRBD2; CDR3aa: CASSRAVLAGGPGADTQYF; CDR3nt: TGCGCCAGCAGCAGGGCGGTACTAGCGGGGGGGCCGGGGGCAGATACGCAGTATTTT
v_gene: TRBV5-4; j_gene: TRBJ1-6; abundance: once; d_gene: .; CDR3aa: CASSLASDGRPNSPLHF; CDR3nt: TGTGCCAGCAGCTTAGCCTCCGACGGACGACCAAATTCACCCCTCCACTTT
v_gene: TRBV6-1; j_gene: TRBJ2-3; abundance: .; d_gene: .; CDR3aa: CASSESVPDTQYF; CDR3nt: TGTGCCAGCAGTGAATCTGTCCCAGATACGCAGTATTTT
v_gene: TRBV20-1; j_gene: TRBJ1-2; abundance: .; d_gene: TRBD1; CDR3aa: CSARTGWGYTF; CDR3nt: TGCAGTGCCCGGACAGGGTGGGGCTACACCTTC
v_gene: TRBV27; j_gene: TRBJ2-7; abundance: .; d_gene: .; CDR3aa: CASSSFGEQYF; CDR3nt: TGTGCCAGCAGTTCATTCGGGGAGCAGTACTTC
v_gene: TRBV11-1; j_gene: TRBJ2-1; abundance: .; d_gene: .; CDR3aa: CASSLALGTGNEQFF; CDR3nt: TGTGCCAGCAGCTTAGCGCTTGGGACTGGGAATGAGCAGTTCTTC
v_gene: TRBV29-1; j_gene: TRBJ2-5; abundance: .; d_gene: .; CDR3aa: CSVEETRSVTNQETQYF; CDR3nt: TGCAGCGTTGAAGAAACTCGATCTGTGACTAACCAAGAGACCCAGTACTTC
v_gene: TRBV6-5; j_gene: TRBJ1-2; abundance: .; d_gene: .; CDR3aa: CASSPPGSSQGGYTF; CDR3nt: TGTGCCAGCAGTCCCCCCGGGAGCTCCCAAGGTGGCTACACCTTC
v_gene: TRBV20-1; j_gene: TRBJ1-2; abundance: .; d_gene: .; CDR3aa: CSARGLLGYTF; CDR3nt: TGCAGTGCTAGAGGGCTCCTTGGCTACACCTTC
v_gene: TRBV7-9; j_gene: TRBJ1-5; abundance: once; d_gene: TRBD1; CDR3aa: CASSLYQGATGNQPQHF; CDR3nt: TGTGCCAGCAGCTTATACCAGGGGGCGACTGGCAATCAGCCCCAGCATTTT
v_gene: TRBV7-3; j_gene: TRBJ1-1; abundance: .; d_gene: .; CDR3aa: CASSRDTNTEAFF; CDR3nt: TGTGCCAGCAGCCGGGACACGAACACTGAAGCTTTCTTT
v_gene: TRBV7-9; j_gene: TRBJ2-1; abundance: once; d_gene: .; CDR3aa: CASSLLRKGNEQFF; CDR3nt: TGTGCCAGCAGCTTATTAAGAAAGGGTAATGAGCAGTTCTTC
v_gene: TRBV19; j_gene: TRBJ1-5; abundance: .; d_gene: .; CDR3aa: CASSIRTFQPQHF; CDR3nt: TGTGCCAGTAGTATACGAACGTTTCAGCCCCAGCATTTT
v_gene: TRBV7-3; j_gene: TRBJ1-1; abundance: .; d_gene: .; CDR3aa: CASRRDISTGNTEAFF; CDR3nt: TGTGCCAGCAGACGGGACATCTCCACTGGGAACACTGAAGCTTTCTTT
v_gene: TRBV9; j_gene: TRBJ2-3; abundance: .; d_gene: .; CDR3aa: CASSPIASSTDTQYF; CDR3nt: TGTGCCAGCAGCCCAATAGCGAGCAGCACAGATACGCAGTATTTT
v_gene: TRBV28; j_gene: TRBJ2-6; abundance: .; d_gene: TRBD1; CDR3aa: CASSPFRTGAGANVLTF; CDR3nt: TGTGCCAGCAGTCCATTCCGAACAGGGGCTGGGGCCAACGTCCTGACTTTC